A selection of T cell receptor beta chains follows, all from one sample in a study of T cell responses to AZD1222 COVID-19 vaccine. The table came from immunoSEQ multiplex PCR; TCRdb's copy has only in-frame clones and leaves some out. The table records 120,000 to 150,000 clones, 89% of them present only once. The material was peripheral blood, obtained on day 0 of AZD1222 vaccination. The receptors come from an adult in good health. Both conserved end residues are part of each CDR3. A D gene is named only where the DNA matches it firmly. Clone size is stated in some rows and not others, as once, few, many or a class when expanded.

clone_size,v_call,j_call,d_call,cdr3_nt,cdr3_aa
-,TRBV7-6,TRBJ2-1,TRBD2,TGTGCCAGCAGCCCCTTAGCGGGAGGGTCATATTACAATGAGCAGTTCTTC,CASSPLAGGSYYNEQFF
once,TRBV6-1,TRBJ1-5,-,TGTGCCAGCAGTGAAAGTATAGACAATCAGCCCCAGCATTTT,CASSESIDNQPQHF
-,TRBV5-6,TRBJ1-2,TRBD1,TGTGCCAGCAGACCGGGACAGGACTATGGCTACACCTTC,CASRPGQDYGYTF
-,TRBV9,TRBJ2-1,TRBD2,TGTGCCAGCAGTGAGAGCGGGAGGGTTTTAAATGAGCAGTTCTTC,CASSESGRVLNEQFF
-,TRBV29-1,TRBJ1-1,-,TGCAGCGTAGTGGACCAGAACACTGAAGCTTTCTTT,CSVVDQNTEAFF
-,TRBV11-3,TRBJ1-1,-,TGTGCCAGCAGCCGATCAAGGAGGAACACTGAAGCTTTCTTT,CASSRSRRNTEAFF
-,TRBV9,TRBJ2-6,-,TGTGCCAGCAGCTCAAGGTTGTCTGGGGCCAACGTCCTGACTTTC,CASSSRLSGANVLTF
-,TRBV24-1,TRBJ1-1,-,TGTGCCACCAGCTTAAACAGGGAGGCTTTCTTT,CATSLNREAFF
once,TRBV5-1,TRBJ1-2,TRBD1,TGCGCCAGCAGCCAGGGACAGGGCTATGGCTACACCTTC,CASSQGQGYGYTF
-,TRBV11-2,TRBJ1-1,TRBD1,TGTGCCAGCATCTTTGCAGGGGGCGTCAACACTGAAGCTTTCTTT,CASIFAGGVNTEAFF
-,TRBV3-1/TRBV3-2,TRBJ2-5,-,TGTGCCAGCAGCCAAGATCGGGGGGCAGAGACCCAGTACTTC,CASSQDRGAETQYF
-,TRBV18,TRBJ2-2,-,TGTGCCAGCTCACCGTTTAAAATGGGTTCCGGGGAGCTGTTTTTT,CASSPFKMGSGELFF
-,TRBV2,TRBJ1-5,-,TGTGCCAGCAGTGTACAGAGCAATCAGCCCCAGCATTTT,CASSVQSNQPQHF
-,TRBV10-1,TRBJ2-7,-,TGCGCCACCCCATCCGGGGCATCCTACGAGCAGTACTTC,CATPSGASYEQYF
-,TRBV5-5,TRBJ1-4,TRBD1,TGTGCCAGCAGCTTTGACAGGGTCGTCGTAAAACTGTTTTTT,CASSFDRVVVKLFF
-,TRBV4-3,TRBJ1-6,TRBD1,TGCGCCAGCAGCCAAGGGTGGACAGGGGGTTCACCCCTCCACTTT,CASSQGWTGGSPLHF
once,TRBV6-5,TRBJ1-2,TRBD1,TGTGCCAGCAGTCACCCTGGGACAGGGAACTATGGCTACACCTTC,CASSHPGTGNYGYTF
-,TRBV7-9,TRBJ2-1,-,TGTGCCAGCACCGTGGGTGCGGGGAGACATGAGCAGTTCTTC,CASTVGAGRHEQFF
-,TRBV28,TRBJ2-1,TRBD2,TGTGCCAGCAGTCCCTCCGGAGCGGGAAAATCCTACAATGAGCAGTTCTTC,CASSPSGAGKSYNEQFF
-,TRBV4-1,TRBJ2-1,TRBD2,TGCGCCAGCAGCCAGGGACTAGCTTTCTCCTACAATGAGCAGTTCTTC,CASSQGLAFSYNEQFF
-,TRBV2,TRBJ1-1,-,TGTGCCAGCAAGAGGGGACATTCGAACACTGAAGCTTTCTTT,CASKRGHSNTEAFF
-,TRBV5-1,TRBJ2-3,-,TGCGCCAGCAGCGTGGGGACTTCTACAGATACGCAGTATTTT,CASSVGTSTDTQYF
-,TRBV5-6,TRBJ2-1,-,TGTGCCAGCAGCCTGGTTGGGGGGGCGGAACAGTTCTTC,CASSLVGGAEQFF
few,TRBV7-9,TRBJ2-3,-,TGTGCCAGCAGGGAAGGAGGGGGCCGTTTTACAGATACGCAGTATTTT,CASREGGGRFTDTQYF
-,TRBV10-3,TRBJ1-2,TRBD1,TGTGCCATCAGTGAGTCGGGACAGGGAATGGTCTATGGCTACACCTTC,CAISESGQGMVYGYTF
-,TRBV18,TRBJ1-2,TRBD1,TGTGCCAGCTCCCTCGGACAGGGTAGCAACTATGGCTACACCTTC,CASSLGQGSNYGYTF
-,TRBV11-2,TRBJ2-7,-,TGTGCCAGCAGCTCGACAATCGCCCGATCCCAATACTACGAGCAGTACTTC,CASSSTIARSQYYEQYF
-,TRBV28,TRBJ1-3,-,TGTGCCAGCAGTTTAGCCCGGGTGTACTCTGGAAACACCATATATTTT,CASSLARVYSGNTIYF
-,TRBV19,TRBJ2-1,TRBD1,TGTGCCAGTAGGTTGACAGGGGTGGATGAGCAGTTCTTC,CASRLTGVDEQFF
-,TRBV7-6,TRBJ2-7,TRBD2,TGTGCCAGCAGCCGTTGGCCGGGACTAGCGGGAGGGCCCTACGAGCAGTACTTC,CASSRWPGLAGGPYEQYF
-,TRBV11-3,TRBJ2-2,-,TGTGCCAGCAGTAGGGGAGTAGGTGGTGCCGGGGAGCTGTTTTTT,CASSRGVGGAGELFF
-,TRBV11-2,TRBJ1-1,TRBD1,TGTGCCAGCAGCCAAACCGGGACAGGAAACACTGAAGCTTTCTTT,CASSQTGTGNTEAFF
-,TRBV27,TRBJ1-1,-,TGTGCCAGCAGTCTCCGGAGGGATGAAGCTTTCTTT,CASSLRRDEAFF
-,TRBV6-5,TRBJ1-6,TRBD1,TGTGCCAGCAAGGGGGCGTTGGGAAATTCACCCCTCCACTTT,CASKGALGNSPLHF
-,TRBV7-9,TRBJ1-6,-,TGTGCCAGCAGCGACACTTTAGAAACACCCCTCCACTTT,CASSDTLETPLHF
-,TRBV4-1,TRBJ2-3,TRBD1,TGCGCCAGCAGCCTAACAGGACAGGGGCGCAGGGATACGCAGTATTTT,CASSLTGQGRRDTQYF
-,TRBV5-5,TRBJ1-2,-,TGTGCCAGCAGCTCCTCATCAGCTAACTATGGCTACACCTTC,CASSSSSANYGYTF
-,TRBV4-2,TRBJ1-5,-,TGTGCCAGCAGCCGTGGGCAGGGCCAAGATCAGCCCCAGCATTTT,CASSRGQGQDQPQHF
-,TRBV4-1,TRBJ1-2,-,TGCGCCAGCAGCCAAGTCGGTCGGGGGGGGGCGCCCGACTATGGCTACACCTTC,CASSQVGRGGAPDYGYTF
-,TRBV18,TRBJ1-2,-,TGTGCCAGCTCACCAAACCCCAGAGGACAGAGACTCTATGGCTACACCTTC,CASSPNPRGQRLYGYTF
-,TRBV5-6,TRBJ2-3,-,TGTGCCAGCAGCTTGTTCCTAGCGACTCTCACAGATACGCAGTATTTT,CASSLFLATLTDTQYF
-,TRBV6-2/TRBV6-3,TRBJ2-1,-,TGTGCCAGCAGTTACGGGGACTCCTACAATGAGCAGTTCTTC,CASSYGDSYNEQFF
-,TRBV6-5,TRBJ2-7,-,TGTGCCAGCAGTTCCGGGGTAGACTACGAGCAGTACTTC,CASSSGVDYEQYF
-,TRBV28,TRBJ2-7,-,TGTGCCAGCAGACGGGGTGGGTTGGGGGCCTACGAGCAGTACTTC,CASRRGGLGAYEQYF
once,TRBV4-1,TRBJ1-5,-,TGCGCCAGCAGCCAAGATCGTGACTCGGGGGTTCAGCCCCAGCATTTT,CASSQDRDSGVQPQHF
-,TRBV6-5,TRBJ1-6,-,TGTGCCAGCACGGAGATTATTAATTCACCCCTCCACTTT,CASTEIINSPLHF
-,TRBV3-1/TRBV3-2,TRBJ2-2,-,TGTGCCAGCAGCAACACTGGAGTGACCGGGGAGCTGTTTTTT,CASSNTGVTGELFF
once,TRBV12-3/TRBV12-4,TRBJ1-2,-,TGTGCCAGCAGTTTACTTGACCACTATGGCTACACCTTC,CASSLLDHYGYTF
-,TRBV4-1,TRBJ2-2,-,TGCGCCAGCAGCCAAGATAGTCTAGTTCGCACCGGGGAGCTGTTTTTT,CASSQDSLVRTGELFF
-,TRBV18,TRBJ1-1,TRBD1,TGTGCCAGCTCACTGCAGGGGGCTGCCGAAGCTTTCTTT,CASSLQGAAEAFF
-,TRBV11-3,TRBJ2-3,TRBD2,TGTGCCAGCAGCAGACTAGCGGGAGGGCTCACAGATACGCAGTATTTT,CASSRLAGGLTDTQYF
-,TRBV18,TRBJ1-1,TRBD1,TGTGCCAGCTCAGCGTTCGGGACAGCGAACACTGAAGCTTTCTTT,CASSAFGTANTEAFF
-,TRBV4-1,TRBJ2-4,-,TGCGCCAGCAGCCAAGATTACCAGGTGAGGGGCAACATTCAGTACTTC,CASSQDYQVRGNIQYF
-,TRBV28,TRBJ2-1,-,TGTGCCAGCAGGTGGGGCTCCTACAATGAGCAGTTCTTC,CASRWGSYNEQFF
once,TRBV29-1,TRBJ1-2,-,TGCAGCGTTGTCCTTGGGGGGGGGCTAAATGGCTACACCTTC,CSVVLGGGLNGYTF
-,TRBV7-3,TRBJ1-6,-,TGTGCCAGCAGCAGAGAACCGGGTCCAAATTCACCCCTCCACTTT,CASSREPGPNSPLHF